This T cell receptor beta chain is drawn from a study of breast tumors, draining lymph nodes, adjacent tissues (dated by TCRdb to about 2016). For context, the study as a whole: Breast cancer patients provided tumor, adjacent nontumor tissue and axillary lymph nodes, and the study compared the TCR beta repertoires across these three sources. In human breast cancer, the study set out to assess how tumor, surrounding tissue and draining lymph node repertoires relate to one another and whether T cells might be exchanged between them.

The lymph node samples were taken from the axillary draining lymph nodes of breast cancer patients. Broader findings and caveats from the paper: Tumor and nontumor tissue repertoires were significantly more similar in luminal-like than in basal-like breast cancer. The study presented the conclusion that tumor T cells originate in lymph nodes as consistent with a hypothesis, not as something directly demonstrated. The data were considered consistent with most tumor T cells being derived from the lymph node and subsequently expanding within tumor tissue. Tumor T-cell repertoires showed less diversity than lymph node repertoires and more diversity than nontumor tissue repertoires, and tumor T-cell repertoires showed preferential V and J gene usage.

Spanning cysteine to phenylalanine, the CDR3 consists of 16 amino acids. The only DNA kept is the CDR3, 48 bases in frame from the first base. V is reduced by 5 bases and J by 2 bases, leaving a spacing of 18 bases between them. As encoded in the germline V gene, CDR1 is SGHVS while CDR2 is FNYEAQ. The sequencing machine was an Illumina HiSeq 2000. TCR beta chain libraries were generated by multiplex PCR amplification. The amplified TCR beta chain products were analyzed by high-throughput sequencing. TCRdb took the public reads, trimmed them with fastp at Q25, ran MiXCR for clone calling and kept in-frame beta chains. Records with the same CDR3 protein are collapsed into one entry carrying the most frequent genes and DNA. The sample contains over 200,000 distinct CDR3 sequences, less than 45% of them found a single time. The ten largest clonotypes hold approximately 3.6% of the sample. This clonotype has a count of ten or more. No cognate antigen has been identified for it. It has no much larger one-base neighbor in the sample; base qualities were not kept.

This TCR came from a female donor with breast cancer. Some clones in this sample may be carry-over from other donors' samples. What was sequenced was axillary lymph node tissue. The sequence is built from TRBV7-6 and TRBJ2-5, with an unclear D gene assignment. The CDR3: CASSPSGLRGQETQYF. The base sequence is TGTGCCAGCAGCCCCTCGGGCCTCCGTGGGCAAGAGACCCAGTACTTC.